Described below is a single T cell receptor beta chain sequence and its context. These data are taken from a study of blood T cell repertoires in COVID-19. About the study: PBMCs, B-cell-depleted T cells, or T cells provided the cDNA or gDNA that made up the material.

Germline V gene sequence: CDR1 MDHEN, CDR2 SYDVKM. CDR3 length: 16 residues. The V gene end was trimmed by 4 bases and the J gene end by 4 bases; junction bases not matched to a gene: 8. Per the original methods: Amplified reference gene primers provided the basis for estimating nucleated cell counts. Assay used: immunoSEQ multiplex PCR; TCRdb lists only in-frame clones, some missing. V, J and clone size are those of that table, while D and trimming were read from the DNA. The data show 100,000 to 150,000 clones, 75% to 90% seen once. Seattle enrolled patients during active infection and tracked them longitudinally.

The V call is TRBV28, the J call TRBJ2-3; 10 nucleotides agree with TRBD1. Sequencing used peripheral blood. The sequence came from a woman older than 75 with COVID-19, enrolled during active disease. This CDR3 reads CASSSTGQGFSDTQYF. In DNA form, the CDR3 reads TGTGCCAGCAGTTCAACGGGACAGGGGTTCTCAGATACGCAGTATTTT.